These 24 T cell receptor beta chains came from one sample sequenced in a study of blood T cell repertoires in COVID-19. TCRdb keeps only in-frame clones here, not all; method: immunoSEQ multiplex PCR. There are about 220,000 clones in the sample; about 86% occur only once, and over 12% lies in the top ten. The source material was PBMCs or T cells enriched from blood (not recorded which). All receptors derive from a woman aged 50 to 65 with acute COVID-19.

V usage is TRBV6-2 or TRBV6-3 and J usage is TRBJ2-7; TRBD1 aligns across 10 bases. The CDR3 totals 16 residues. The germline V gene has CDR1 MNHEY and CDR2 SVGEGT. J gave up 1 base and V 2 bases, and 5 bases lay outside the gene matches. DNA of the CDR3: TGTGCCAGCAGTTACCGGAGGGACAGGGGATCCTACGAGCAGTACTTC. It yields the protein CASSYRRDRGSYEQYF.

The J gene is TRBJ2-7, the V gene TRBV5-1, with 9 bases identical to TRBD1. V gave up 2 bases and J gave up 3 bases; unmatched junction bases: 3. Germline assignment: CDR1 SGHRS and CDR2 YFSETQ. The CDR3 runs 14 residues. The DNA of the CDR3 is TGCGCCAGCAGCTTAGGACAGGGGAACTACGAGCAGTACTTC. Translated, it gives CASSLGQGNYEQYF.

The CDR3 DNA follows: TGTGCCAGCACCCAGGGAGGGACCAATCAGCCCCAGCATTTT. It codes for CASTQGGTNQPQHF. The V gene is TRBV28, the J gene TRBJ1-5; TRBD1 is a possible D gene (5 bases). V was clipped by 7 bases and J by 3 bases, with 13 bases between them. Germline V gene sequence: CDR1 MDHEN, CDR2 SYDVKM. The length of the CDR3 is 14 residues.

CDR3: CASSQSGTGGRGAFF. The CDR3, as DNA: TGTGCCAGCAGTCAATCCGGGACAGGGGGCCGCGGAGCTTTCTTT. The V gene is TRBV28, the J gene TRBJ1-1, with 12 bases fitting TRBD1. Germline CDR1 and CDR2: MDHEN and SYDVKM. With 5 bases clipped from V and 10 bases from J, the junction kept 11 bases outside the gene matches. This CDR3 is 15 amino acids long.

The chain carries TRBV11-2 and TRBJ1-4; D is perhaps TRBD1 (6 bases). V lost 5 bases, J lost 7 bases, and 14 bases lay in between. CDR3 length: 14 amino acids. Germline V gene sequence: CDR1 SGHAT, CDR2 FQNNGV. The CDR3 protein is CASSLGLGGEKLFF. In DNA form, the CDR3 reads TGTGCCAGCAGCCTTGGCCTAGGGGGTGAAAAACTGTTTTTT.

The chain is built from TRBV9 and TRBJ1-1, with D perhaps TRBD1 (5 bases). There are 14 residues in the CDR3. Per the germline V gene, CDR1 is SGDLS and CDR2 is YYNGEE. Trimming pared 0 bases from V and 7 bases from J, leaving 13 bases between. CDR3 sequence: CASSVARFGGEAFF. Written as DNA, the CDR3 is TGTGCCAGCAGCGTAGCTAGGTTCGGGGGTGAAGCTTTCTTT.

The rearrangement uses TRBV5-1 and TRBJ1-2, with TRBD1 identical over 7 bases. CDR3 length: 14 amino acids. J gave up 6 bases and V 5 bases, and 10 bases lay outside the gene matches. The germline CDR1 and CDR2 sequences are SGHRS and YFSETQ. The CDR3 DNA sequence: TGCGCCAGCAGTCCCGGACAGGTATCAAATGGCTACACCTTC. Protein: CASSPGQVSNGYTF.

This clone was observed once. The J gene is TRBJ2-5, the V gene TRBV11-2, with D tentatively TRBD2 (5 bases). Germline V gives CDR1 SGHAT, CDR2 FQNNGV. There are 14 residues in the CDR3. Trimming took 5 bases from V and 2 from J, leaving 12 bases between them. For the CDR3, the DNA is TGTGCCAGCAGCCCCCCTAGCCTTCAAGAGACCCAGTACTTC. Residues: CASSPPSLQETQYF.

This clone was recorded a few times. CDR3 nucleotide sequence: TGCAGCGGTGCCTGGTCAACAGGGCCTAATGAAAAACTGTTTTTT. Its protein product is CSGAWSTGPNEKLFF. The V gene is TRBV29-1, the J gene TRBJ1-4, with D perhaps TRBD1 (6 bases). Germline lookup yields CDR1 SQVTM and CDR2 ANQGSEA. This CDR3 has 15 amino acids. V dropped 7 bases and J dropped 3 bases, with 18 bases sitting between them.

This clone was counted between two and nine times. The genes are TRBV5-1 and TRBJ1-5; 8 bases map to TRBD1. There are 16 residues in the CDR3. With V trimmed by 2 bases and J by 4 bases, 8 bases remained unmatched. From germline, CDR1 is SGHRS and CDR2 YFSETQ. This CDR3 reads CASSLTGTGENQPQHF. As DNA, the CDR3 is TGCGCCAGCAGCTTAACCGGGACAGGCGAGAATCAGCCCCAGCATTTT.

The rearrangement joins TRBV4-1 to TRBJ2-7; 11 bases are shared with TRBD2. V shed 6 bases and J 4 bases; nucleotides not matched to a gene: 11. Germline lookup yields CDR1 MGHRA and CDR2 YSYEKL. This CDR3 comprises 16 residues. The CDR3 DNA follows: TGCGCCAGCAGTCGGATGGGACTAGCGGAGACGTACGAGCAGTACTTC. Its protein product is CASSRMGLAETYEQYF.

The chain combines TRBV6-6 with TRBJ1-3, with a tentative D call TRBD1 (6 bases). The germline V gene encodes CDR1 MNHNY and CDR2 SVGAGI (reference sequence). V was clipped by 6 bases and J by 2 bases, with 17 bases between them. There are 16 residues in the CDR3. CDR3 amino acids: CASSNPQGSPGNTIYF. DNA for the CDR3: TGTGCCAGCAGCAACCCACAGGGATCCCCTGGAAACACCATATATTTT.

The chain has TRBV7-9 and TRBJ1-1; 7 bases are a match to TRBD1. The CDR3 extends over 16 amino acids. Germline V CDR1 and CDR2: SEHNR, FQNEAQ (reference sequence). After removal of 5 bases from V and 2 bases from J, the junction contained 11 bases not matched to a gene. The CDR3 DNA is TGTGCCAGCAGCCCCACCTGGGACAGAGGAAACACTGAAGCTTTCTTT. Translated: CASSPTWDRGNTEAFF.

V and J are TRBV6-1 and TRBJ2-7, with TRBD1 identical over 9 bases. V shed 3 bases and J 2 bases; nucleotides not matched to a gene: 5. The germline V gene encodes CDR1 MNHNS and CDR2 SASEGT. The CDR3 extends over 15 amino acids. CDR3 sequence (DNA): TGTGCCAGCAGTGATGGAGGACAGGGGCCCTACGAGCAGTACTTC. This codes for CASSDGGQGPYEQYF.

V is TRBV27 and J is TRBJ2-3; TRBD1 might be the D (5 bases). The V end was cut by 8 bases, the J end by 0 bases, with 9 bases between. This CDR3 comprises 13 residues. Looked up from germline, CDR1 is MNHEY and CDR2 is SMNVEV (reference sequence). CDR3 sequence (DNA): TGTGCCAGCGGGGCGGTAAGCACAGATACGCAGTATTTT. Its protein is CASGAVSTDTQYF.

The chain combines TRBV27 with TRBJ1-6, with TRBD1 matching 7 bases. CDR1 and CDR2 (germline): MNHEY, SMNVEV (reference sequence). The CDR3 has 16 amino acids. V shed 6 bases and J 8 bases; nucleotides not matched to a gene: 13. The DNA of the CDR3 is TGTGCCAGCAGAGCGACTCGACAGGGCCCCTATTCACCCCTCCACTTT. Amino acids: CASRATRQGPYSPLHF.

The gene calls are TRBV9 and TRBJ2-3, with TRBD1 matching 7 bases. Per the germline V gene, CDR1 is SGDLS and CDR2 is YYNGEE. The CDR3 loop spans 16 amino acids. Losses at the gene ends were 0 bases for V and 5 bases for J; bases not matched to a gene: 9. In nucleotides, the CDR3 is TGTGCCAGCAGCGTAGACCAGGGGGACGCCAGAGATACGCAGTATTTT. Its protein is CASSVDQGDARDTQYF.

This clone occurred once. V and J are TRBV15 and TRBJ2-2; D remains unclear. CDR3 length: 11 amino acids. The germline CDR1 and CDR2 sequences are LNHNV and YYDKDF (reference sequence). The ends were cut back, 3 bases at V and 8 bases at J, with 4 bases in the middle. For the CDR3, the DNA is TGTGCCACCAGCAGCCTAGGGGAGCTGTTTTTT. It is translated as CATSSLGELFF.

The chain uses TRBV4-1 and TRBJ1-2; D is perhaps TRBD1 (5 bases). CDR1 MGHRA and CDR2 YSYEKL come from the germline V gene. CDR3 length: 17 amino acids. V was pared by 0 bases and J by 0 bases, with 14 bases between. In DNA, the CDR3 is TGCGCCAGCAGCCAAGATGGGGCGGAACTTACTAACTATGGCTACACCTTC. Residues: CASSQDGAELTNYGYTF.

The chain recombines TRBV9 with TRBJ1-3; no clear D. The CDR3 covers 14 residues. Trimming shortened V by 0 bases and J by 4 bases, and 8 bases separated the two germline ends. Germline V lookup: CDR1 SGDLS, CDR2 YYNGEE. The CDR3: CASSVAVEGNTIYF. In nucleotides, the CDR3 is TGTGCCAGCAGCGTAGCGGTAGAGGGAAACACCATATATTTT.

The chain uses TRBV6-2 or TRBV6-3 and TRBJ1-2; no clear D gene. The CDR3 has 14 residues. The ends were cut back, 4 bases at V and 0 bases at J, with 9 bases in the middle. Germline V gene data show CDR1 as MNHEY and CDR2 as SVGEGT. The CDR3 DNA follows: TGTGCCAGCAGTTCCGCGGGAACTAACTATGGCTACACCTTC. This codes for CASSSAGTNYGYTF.

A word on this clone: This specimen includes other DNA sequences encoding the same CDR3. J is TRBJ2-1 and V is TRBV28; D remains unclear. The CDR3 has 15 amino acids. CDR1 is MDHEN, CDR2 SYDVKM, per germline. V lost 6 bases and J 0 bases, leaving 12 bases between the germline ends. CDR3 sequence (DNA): TGTGCCAGCAGAAGATCAGGATCCTCCTACAATGAGCAGTTCTTC. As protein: CASRRSGSSYNEQFF.

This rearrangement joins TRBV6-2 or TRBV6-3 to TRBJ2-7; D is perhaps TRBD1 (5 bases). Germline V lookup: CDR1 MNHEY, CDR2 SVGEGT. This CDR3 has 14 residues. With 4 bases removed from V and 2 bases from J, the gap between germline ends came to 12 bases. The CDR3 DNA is TGTGCCAGCAGTTGGCAGGGCCCTACCTACGAGCAGTACTTC. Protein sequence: CASSWQGPTYEQYF.

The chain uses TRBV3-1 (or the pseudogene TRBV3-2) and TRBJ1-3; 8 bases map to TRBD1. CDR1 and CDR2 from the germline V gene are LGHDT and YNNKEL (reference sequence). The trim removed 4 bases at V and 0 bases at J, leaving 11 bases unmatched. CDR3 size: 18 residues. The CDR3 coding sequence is TGTGCCAGCAGCCTTCGTCCCGGGACAGGCTACTCTGGAAACACCATATATTTT. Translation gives CASSLRPGTGYSGNTIYF.